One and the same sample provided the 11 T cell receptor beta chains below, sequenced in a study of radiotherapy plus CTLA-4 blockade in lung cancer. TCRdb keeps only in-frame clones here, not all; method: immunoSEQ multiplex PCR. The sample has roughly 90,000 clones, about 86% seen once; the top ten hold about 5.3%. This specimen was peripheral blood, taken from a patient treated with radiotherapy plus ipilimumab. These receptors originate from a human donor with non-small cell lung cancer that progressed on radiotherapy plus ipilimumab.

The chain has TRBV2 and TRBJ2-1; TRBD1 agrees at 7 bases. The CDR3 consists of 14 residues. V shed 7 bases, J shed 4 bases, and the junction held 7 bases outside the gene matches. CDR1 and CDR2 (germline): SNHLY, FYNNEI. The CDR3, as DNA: TGTGCCAGCACCGAGGGGGCGGATTACAATGAGCAGTTCTTC. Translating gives CASTEGADYNEQFF.

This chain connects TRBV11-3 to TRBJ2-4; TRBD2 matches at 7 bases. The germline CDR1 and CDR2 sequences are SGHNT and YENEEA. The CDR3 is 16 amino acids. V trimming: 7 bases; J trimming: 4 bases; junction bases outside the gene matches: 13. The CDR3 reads CASTSSQGGDKNIQYF. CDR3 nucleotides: TGTGCCAGCACCTCGTCCCAGGGAGGGGATAAAAACATTCAGTACTTC.

CDR3 bases: TGCAGCGGAACCTCCTGGGGCGGGGATGAGCAGTTCTTC. Its translation is CSGTSWGGDEQFF. This chain links TRBV29-1 with TRBJ2-1, with a possible D match to TRBD2 (6 bases). This CDR3 region has 13 residues. Germline V gene sequence: CDR1 SQVTM, CDR2 ANQGSEA. V lost 7 bases to trimming and J lost 8 bases, with 18 bases between them.

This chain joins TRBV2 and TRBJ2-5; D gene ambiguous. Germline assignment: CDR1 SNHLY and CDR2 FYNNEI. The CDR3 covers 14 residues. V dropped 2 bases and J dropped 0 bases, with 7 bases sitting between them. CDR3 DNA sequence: TGTGCCAGCAGTGAACTATCGTACCAAGAGACCCAGTACTTC. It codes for CASSELSYQETQYF.

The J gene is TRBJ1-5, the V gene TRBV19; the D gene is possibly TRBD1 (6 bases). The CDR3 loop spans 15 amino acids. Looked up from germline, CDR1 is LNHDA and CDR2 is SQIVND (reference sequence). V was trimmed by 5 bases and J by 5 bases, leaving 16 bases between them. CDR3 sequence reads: CASSVRQEDHQPQHF. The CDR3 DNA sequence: TGTGCCAGTAGTGTACGACAGGAGGACCATCAGCCCCAGCATTTT.

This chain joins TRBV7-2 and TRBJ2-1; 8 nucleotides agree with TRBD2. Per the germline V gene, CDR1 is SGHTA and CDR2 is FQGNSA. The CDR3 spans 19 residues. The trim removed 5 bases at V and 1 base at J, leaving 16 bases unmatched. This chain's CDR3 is CASSPAGGSGRTSYNEQFF. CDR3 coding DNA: TGTGCCAGCAGCCCTGCGGGGGGTAGCGGTCGTACGTCCTACAATGAGCAGTTCTTC. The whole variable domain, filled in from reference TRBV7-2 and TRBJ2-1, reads GAGVSQSPSNKVTEKGKDVELRCDPISGHTALYWYRQSLGQGLEFLIYFQGNSAPDKSGLPSDRFSAERTGGSVSTLTIQRTQQEDSAVYLCASSPAGGSGRTSYNEQFFGPGTRLTVL.

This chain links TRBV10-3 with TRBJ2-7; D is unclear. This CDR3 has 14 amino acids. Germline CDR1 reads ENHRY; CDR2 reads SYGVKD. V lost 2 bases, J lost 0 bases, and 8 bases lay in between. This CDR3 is CAISEAGDSYEQYF. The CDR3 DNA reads TGTGCCATCAGTGAGGCAGGAGACTCCTACGAGCAGTACTTC.

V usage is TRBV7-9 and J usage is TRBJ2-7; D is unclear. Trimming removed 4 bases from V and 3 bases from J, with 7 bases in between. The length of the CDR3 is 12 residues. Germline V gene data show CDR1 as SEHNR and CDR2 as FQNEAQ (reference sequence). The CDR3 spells CASSSFLYEQYF. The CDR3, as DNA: TGTGCCAGCAGCTCGTTTCTCTACGAGCAGTACTTC.

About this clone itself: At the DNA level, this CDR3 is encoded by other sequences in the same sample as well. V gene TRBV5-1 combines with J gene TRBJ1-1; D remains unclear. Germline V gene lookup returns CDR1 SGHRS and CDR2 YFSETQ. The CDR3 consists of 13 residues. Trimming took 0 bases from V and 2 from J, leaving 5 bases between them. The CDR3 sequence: CASSLAGNTEAFF. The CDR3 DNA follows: TGCGCCAGCAGCTTGGCCGGAAACACTGAAGCTTTCTTT. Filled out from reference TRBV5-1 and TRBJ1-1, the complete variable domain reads KAGVTQTPRYLIKTRGQQVTLSCSPISGHRSVSWYQQTPGQGLQFLFEYFSETQRNKGNFPGRFSGRQFSNSRSEMNVSTLELGDSALYLCASSLAGNTEAFFGQGTRLTVV.

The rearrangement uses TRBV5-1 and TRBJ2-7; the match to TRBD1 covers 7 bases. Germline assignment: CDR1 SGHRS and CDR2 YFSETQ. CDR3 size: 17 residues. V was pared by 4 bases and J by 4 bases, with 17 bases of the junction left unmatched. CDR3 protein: CASSPGHTGDRSYEQYF. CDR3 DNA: TGCGCCAGCAGCCCCGGACACACAGGGGATCGGTCGTACGAGCAGTACTTC.

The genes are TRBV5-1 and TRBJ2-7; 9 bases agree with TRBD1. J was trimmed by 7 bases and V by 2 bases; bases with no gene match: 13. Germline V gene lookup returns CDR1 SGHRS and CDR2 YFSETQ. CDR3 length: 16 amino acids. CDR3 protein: CASSFSGQGSAGEQYF. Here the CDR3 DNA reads TGCGCCAGCAGCTTCTCGGGACAGGGAAGCGCGGGGGAGCAGTACTTC. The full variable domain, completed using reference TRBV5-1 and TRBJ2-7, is KAGVTQTPRYLIKTRGQQVTLSCSPISGHRSVSWYQQTPGQGLQFLFEYFSETQRNKGNFPGRFSGRQFSNSRSEMNVSTLELGDSALYLCASSFSGQGSAGEQYFGPGTRLTVT.